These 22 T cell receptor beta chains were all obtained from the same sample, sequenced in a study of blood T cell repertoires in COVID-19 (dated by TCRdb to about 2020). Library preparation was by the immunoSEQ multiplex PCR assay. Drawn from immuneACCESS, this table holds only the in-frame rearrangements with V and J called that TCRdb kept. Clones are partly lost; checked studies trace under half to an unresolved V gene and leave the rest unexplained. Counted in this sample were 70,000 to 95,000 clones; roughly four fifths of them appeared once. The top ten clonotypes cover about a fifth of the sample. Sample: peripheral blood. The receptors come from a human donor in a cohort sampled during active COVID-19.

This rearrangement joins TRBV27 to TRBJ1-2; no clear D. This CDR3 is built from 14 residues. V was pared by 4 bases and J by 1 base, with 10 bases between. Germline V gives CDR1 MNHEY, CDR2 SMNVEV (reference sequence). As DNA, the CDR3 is TGTGCCAGCAGTTCGGACTCCTTTAACTATGGCTACACCTTC. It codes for CASSSDSFNYGYTF.

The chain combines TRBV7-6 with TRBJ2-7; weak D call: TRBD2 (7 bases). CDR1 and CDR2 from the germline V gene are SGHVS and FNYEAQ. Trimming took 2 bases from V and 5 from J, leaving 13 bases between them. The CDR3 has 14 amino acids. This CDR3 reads CASSLSGGPNEQYF. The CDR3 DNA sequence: TGTGCCAGCAGCTTATCGGGGGGCCCCAACGAGCAGTACTTC.

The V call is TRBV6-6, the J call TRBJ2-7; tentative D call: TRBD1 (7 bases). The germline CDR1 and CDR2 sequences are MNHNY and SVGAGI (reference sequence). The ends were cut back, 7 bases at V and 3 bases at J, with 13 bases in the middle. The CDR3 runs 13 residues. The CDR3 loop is CASTSQGGYEQYF. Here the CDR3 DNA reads TGTGCCAGCACCTCGCAGGGGGGCTACGAGCAGTACTTC.

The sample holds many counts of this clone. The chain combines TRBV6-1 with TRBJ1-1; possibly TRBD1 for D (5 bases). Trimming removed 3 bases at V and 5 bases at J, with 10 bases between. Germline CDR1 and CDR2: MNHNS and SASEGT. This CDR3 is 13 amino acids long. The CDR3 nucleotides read TGTGCCAGCAGTGAGAGGCAGGGAACTGAAGCTTTCTTT. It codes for CASSERQGTEAFF.

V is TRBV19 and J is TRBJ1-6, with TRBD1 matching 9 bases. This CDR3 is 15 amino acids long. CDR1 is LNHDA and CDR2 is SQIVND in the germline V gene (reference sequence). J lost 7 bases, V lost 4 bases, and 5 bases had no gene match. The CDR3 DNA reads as TGTGCCAGTAGTAAGCCGACAGGGGGGAATTCACCCCTCCACTTT. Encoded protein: CASSKPTGGNSPLHF.

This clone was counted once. The CDR3 reads CASSRQGATGELFF. The CDR3 DNA reads as TGTGCCAGCAGTAGACAGGGGGCAACCGGGGAGCTGTTTTTT. The chain combines TRBV2 with TRBJ2-2, with TRBD1 matching over 10 bases. The CDR3 totals 14 residues. The germline V gene encodes CDR1 SNHLY and CDR2 FYNNEI. Trimming removed 5 bases from V and 5 bases from J; junction bases left unmatched: 2.

The CDR3 DNA reads as TGCGCCAGCAGCTTACGGGACACTGAAGCTTTCTTT. This gives the protein CASSLRDTEAFF. The J gene is TRBJ1-1, the V gene TRBV5-1; D is uncertain. CDR1 and CDR2 from the germline V gene are SGHRS and YFSETQ. CDR3 size: 12 residues. Trimming removed 2 bases at V and 3 bases at J, with 5 bases between. Full variable domain (rest looked up from reference TRBV5-1 and TRBJ1-1): KAGVTQTPRYLIKTRGQQVTLSCSPISGHRSVSWYQQTPGQGLQFLFEYFSETQRNKGNFPGRFSGRQFSNSRSEMNVSTLELGDSALYLCASSLRDTEAFFGQGTRLTVV.

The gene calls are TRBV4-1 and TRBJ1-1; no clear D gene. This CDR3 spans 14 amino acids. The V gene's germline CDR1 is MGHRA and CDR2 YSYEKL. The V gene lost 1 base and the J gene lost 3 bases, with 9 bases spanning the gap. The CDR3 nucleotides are TGCGCCAGCAGCCAAGGGAGTCGGGACACTGAAGCTTTCTTT. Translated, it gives CASSQGSRDTEAFF.

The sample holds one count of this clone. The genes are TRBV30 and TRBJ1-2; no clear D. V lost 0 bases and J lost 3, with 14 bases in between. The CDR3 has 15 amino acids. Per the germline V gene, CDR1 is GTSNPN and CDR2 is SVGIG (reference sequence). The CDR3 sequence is CAWSVWAGRDYGYTF. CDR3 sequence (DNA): TGTGCCTGGAGTGTATGGGCAGGAAGAGACTATGGCTACACCTTC.

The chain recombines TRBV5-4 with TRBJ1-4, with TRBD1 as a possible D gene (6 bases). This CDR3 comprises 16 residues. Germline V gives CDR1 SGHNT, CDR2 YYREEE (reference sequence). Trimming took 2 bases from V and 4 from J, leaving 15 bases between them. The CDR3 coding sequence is TGTGCCAGCAGCTTTAGCTCCAGGGGAGATAATGAAAAACTGTTTTTT. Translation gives CASSFSSRGDNEKLFF.

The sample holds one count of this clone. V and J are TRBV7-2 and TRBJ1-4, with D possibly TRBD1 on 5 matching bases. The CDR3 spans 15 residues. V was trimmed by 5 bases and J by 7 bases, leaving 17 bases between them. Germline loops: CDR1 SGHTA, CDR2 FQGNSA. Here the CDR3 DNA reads TGTGCCAGCAGCGACGTTAGGGGATCTGGTGAAAAACTGTTTTTT. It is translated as CASSDVRGSGEKLFF.

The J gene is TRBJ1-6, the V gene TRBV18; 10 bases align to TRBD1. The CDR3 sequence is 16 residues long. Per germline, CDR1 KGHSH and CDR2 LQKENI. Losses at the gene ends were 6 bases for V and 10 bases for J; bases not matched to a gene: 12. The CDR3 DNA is TGTGCCAGCTCGGCCGGGACAGGGGCGACTGGGTCACCCCTCCACTTT. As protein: CASSAGTGATGSPLHF.

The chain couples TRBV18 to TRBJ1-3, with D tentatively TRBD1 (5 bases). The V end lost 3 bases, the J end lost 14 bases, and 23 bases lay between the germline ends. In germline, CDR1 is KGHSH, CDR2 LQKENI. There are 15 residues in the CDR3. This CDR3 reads CASSPNVGQLLGLYF. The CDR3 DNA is TGTGCCAGCTCACCGAACGTAGGACAACTTCTTGGATTATATTTT.

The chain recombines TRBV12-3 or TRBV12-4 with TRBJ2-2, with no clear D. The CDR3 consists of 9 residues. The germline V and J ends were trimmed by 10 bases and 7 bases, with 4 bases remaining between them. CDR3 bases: TGTGCCATCATCGGGGAGCTGTTTTTT. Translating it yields CAIIGELFF.

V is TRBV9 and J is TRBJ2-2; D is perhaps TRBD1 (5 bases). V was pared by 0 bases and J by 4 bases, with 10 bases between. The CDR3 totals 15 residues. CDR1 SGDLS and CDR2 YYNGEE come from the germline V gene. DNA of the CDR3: TGTGCCAGCAGCGTAGCGACAGTAAGCACCGGGGAGCTGTTTTTT. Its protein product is CASSVATVSTGELFF.

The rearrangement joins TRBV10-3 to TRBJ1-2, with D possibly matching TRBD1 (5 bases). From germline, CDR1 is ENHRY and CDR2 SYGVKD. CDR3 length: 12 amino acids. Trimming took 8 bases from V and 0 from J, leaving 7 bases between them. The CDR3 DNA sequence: TGTGCCATCGGGGCCCCTAACTATGGCTACACCTTC. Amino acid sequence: CAIGAPNYGYTF.

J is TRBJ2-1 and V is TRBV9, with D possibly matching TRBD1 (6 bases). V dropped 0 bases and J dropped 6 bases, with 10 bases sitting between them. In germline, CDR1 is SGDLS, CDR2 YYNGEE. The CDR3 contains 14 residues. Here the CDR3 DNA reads TGTGCCAGCAGCGTAGAGGTCAGGGGCAATGAGCAGTTCTTC. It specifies CASSVEVRGNEQFF.

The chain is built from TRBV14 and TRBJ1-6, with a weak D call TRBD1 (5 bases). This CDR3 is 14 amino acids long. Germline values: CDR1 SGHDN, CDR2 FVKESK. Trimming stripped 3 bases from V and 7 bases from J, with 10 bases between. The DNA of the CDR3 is TGTGCCAGCAGCCATCCAGGGCGGAATTCACCCCTCCACTTT. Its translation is CASSHPGRNSPLHF.

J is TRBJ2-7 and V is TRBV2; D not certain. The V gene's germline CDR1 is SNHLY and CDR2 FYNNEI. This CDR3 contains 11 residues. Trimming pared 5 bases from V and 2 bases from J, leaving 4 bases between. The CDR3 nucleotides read TGTGCCAGCAGTCCCACCTACGAGCAGTACTTC. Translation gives CASSPTYEQYF.

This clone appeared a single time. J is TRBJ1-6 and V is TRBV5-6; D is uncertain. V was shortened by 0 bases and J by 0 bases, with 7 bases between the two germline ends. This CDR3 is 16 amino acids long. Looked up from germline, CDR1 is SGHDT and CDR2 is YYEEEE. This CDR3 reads CASSLVGSSYNSPLHF. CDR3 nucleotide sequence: TGTGCCAGCAGCTTGGTGGGGAGCTCCTATAATTCACCCCTCCACTTT.

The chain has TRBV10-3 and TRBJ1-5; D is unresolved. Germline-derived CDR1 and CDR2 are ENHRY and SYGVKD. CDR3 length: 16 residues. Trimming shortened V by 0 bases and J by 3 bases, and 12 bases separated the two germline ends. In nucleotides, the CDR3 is TGTGCCATCAGTGAGTCGACCGTGGCGGCCAATCAGCCCCAGCATTTT. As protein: CAISESTVAANQPQHF.

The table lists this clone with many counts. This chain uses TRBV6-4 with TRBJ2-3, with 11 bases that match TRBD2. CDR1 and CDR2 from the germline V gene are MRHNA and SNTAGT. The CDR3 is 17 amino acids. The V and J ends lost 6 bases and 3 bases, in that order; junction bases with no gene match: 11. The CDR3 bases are TGTGCCAGCAGCATCACGGCGTCTAGCGGGGGGACAGATACGCAGTATTTT. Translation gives CASSITASSGGTDTQYF.